The 2 T cell receptor beta chains in this list originate from one sample, sequenced in a study of blood T cell repertoires in COVID-19. Measured with immunoSEQ multiplex PCR; TCRdb has only the in-frame clones, and not every one. The table lists a few hundred thousand clones, around 87% of them singletons. Material: PBMCs or T cells enriched from blood (not recorded which). The receptors derive from a woman aged 50 to 60 who had recovered from COVID-19.

This clone appeared a few times. The V and J genes are TRBV7-2 and TRBJ1-2, with a tentative D call TRBD1 (5 bases). The ends were cut back, 4 bases at V and 3 bases at J, with 15 bases in the middle. Germline V CDR1 and CDR2: SGHTA, FQGNSA. This CDR3 contains 15 residues. The CDR3 loop is CASSSGLGGHYGYTF. DNA of the CDR3: TGTGCCAGCAGCTCAGGGTTGGGGGGACACTATGGCTACACCTTC.

V usage is TRBV7-2 and J usage is TRBJ2-2; D unresolved. Germline CDR1 reads SGHTA; CDR2 reads FQGNSA. The CDR3 is 15 amino acids. The germline V and J ends were trimmed by 2 bases and 4 bases, with 11 bases remaining between them. CDR3 in amino acids: CASSLTHSSTGELFF. DNA for the CDR3: TGTGCCAGCAGCTTAACCCACTCTTCCACCGGGGAGCTGTTTTTT.